A selection of T cell receptor beta chains follows, all from one sample in a study of shared clonotypes between healthy human individuals. Sequenced by immunoSEQ multiplex PCR; TCRdb stores in-frame clones only, minus some. The data show some 800,000 clones, almost 95% seen once. Sequencing was done on a sample of naive CD8+ T cells sorted from blood. The origin of the receptors is a man aged 25-40 years in good health. The CDR3 runs from the conserved cysteine through the conserved F or W. D genes are given only for firm matches. Rows give clone size only sometimes, using once, few, many, or a class for an expanded clone.

j_gene: TRBJ2-1; v_gene: TRBV9; d_gene: NA; abundance: NA; CDR3aa: CASSRTSSIEQFF; CDR3nt: TGTGCCAGCAGTCGAACTAGCTCGATCGAGCAGTTCTTC
j_gene: TRBJ2-1; v_gene: TRBV7-9; d_gene: NA; abundance: once; CDR3aa: CASSGGGAHEQFF; CDR3nt: TGTGCCAGCAGCGGAGGGGGCGCCCATGAGCAGTTCTTC
j_gene: TRBJ2-3; v_gene: TRBV9; d_gene: NA; abundance: once; CDR3aa: CASNRENTDTQYF; CDR3nt: TGTGCCAGCAACAGGGAAAACACAGATACGCAGTATTTT
j_gene: TRBJ2-1; v_gene: TRBV29-1; d_gene: TRBD2; abundance: NA; CDR3aa: CSVGGLAGMYNEQFF; CDR3nt: TGCAGCGTTGGGGGACTAGCGGGAATGTACAATGAGCAGTTCTTC
j_gene: TRBJ2-7; v_gene: TRBV2; d_gene: NA; abundance: NA; CDR3aa: CASSEAGTATYEQYF; CDR3nt: TGTGCCAGCAGTGAAGCCGGGACGGCGACCTACGAGCAGTACTTC
j_gene: TRBJ2-3; v_gene: TRBV5-5; d_gene: NA; abundance: NA; CDR3aa: CASSLDIGGDTQYF; CDR3nt: TGTGCCAGCAGCCTAGACATAGGAGGGGATACGCAGTATTTT
j_gene: TRBJ2-1; v_gene: TRBV27; d_gene: TRBD1; abundance: once; CDR3aa: CASSPGTAYNEQFF; CDR3nt: TGTGCCAGCAGCCCTGGGACAGCCTACAATGAGCAGTTCTTC
j_gene: TRBJ1-2; v_gene: TRBV2; d_gene: NA; abundance: once; CDR3aa: CASSLTPAYGYTF; CDR3nt: TGTGCCAGCAGCCTGACTCCCGCCTATGGCTACACCTTC
j_gene: TRBJ2-7; v_gene: TRBV11-2; d_gene: NA; abundance: NA; CDR3aa: CASSDWDTEYEQYF; CDR3nt: TGTGCCAGCAGCGACTGGGACACCGAGTACGAGCAGTACTTC
j_gene: TRBJ1-1; v_gene: TRBV29-1; d_gene: NA; abundance: NA; CDR3aa: CSVEGDRGAEAFF; CDR3nt: TGCAGCGTTGAAGGGGATCGGGGGGCTGAAGCTTTCTTT
j_gene: TRBJ2-1; v_gene: TRBV2; d_gene: TRBD2; abundance: NA; CDR3aa: CASRGLAVAYNEQFF; CDR3nt: TGTGCCAGCAGAGGACTAGCGGTAGCTTACAATGAGCAGTTCTTC
j_gene: TRBJ2-1; v_gene: TRBV28; d_gene: NA; abundance: NA; CDR3aa: CASSLGANFYNEQFF; CDR3nt: TGTGCCAGCAGTTTAGGGGCGAATTTCTACAATGAGCAGTTCTTC
j_gene: TRBJ2-1; v_gene: TRBV11-3; d_gene: TRBD2; abundance: NA; CDR3aa: CASSLPGLVGNHGQFF; CDR3nt: TGTGCCAGCAGCTTACCGGGACTAGTTGGAAATCATGGGCAGTTCTTC
j_gene: TRBJ2-7; v_gene: TRBV15; d_gene: NA; abundance: NA; CDR3aa: CATSSRGGLISYEQYF; CDR3nt: TGTGCCACCAGCTCCCGAGGGGGGTTAATCTCCTACGAGCAGTACTTC
j_gene: TRBJ1-4; v_gene: TRBV7-8; d_gene: NA; abundance: NA; CDR3aa: CASSLDGETNEKLFF; CDR3nt: TGTGCCAGCAGCTTAGATGGGGAGACTAATGAAAAACTGTTTTTT
j_gene: TRBJ1-1; v_gene: TRBV7-9; d_gene: NA; abundance: NA; CDR3aa: CASSSRTGPGAFF; CDR3nt: TGTGCCAGCAGCAGCAGGACGGGCCCTGGGGCTTTCTTT
j_gene: TRBJ2-7; v_gene: TRBV7-9; d_gene: NA; abundance: NA; CDR3aa: CASSSTLDSTYEQYF; CDR3nt: TGTGCCAGCAGCTCTACGCTGGACAGTACCTACGAGCAGTACTTC
j_gene: TRBJ2-5; v_gene: TRBV11-2; d_gene: NA; abundance: NA; CDR3aa: CASSLGQGLETQYF; CDR3nt: TGTGCCAGCAGCTTAGGGCAGGGGTTGGAGACCCAGTACTTC
j_gene: TRBJ2-7; v_gene: TRBV29-1; d_gene: NA; abundance: NA; CDR3aa: CSVKLGNEQYF; CDR3nt: TGCAGCGTCAAGCTGGGGAACGAGCAGTACTTC
j_gene: TRBJ2-7; v_gene: TRBV7-3; d_gene: TRBD1; abundance: NA; CDR3aa: CALRGQASSYEQYF; CDR3nt: TGTGCCCTCAGGGGGCAGGCTTCTTCCTACGAGCAGTACTTC
j_gene: TRBJ2-1; v_gene: TRBV10-3; d_gene: TRBD2; abundance: NA; CDR3aa: CAIRGTSGREEGNEQFF; CDR3nt: TGTGCCATCAGGGGGACTAGCGGGAGAGAAGAGGGCAATGAGCAGTTCTTC
j_gene: TRBJ2-3; v_gene: TRBV6-1; d_gene: NA; abundance: NA; CDR3aa: CASSEVGRTDTQYF; CDR3nt: TGTGCCAGCAGTGAAGTGGGACGCACAGATACGCAGTATTTT
j_gene: TRBJ2-1; v_gene: TRBV12-2; d_gene: NA; abundance: NA; CDR3aa: CASRLACKREGPNEQFF; CDR3nt: TGTGCAAGTCGCTTAGCGTGTAAGCGGGAGGGCCCCAATGAGCAGTTCTTC
j_gene: TRBJ2-7; v_gene: TRBV10-2; d_gene: NA; abundance: once; CDR3aa: CASSQPGGWYEQYF; CDR3nt: TGCGCCAGCAGTCAGCCCGGGGGCTGGTACGAGCAGTACTTC
j_gene: TRBJ2-7; v_gene: TRBV7-8; d_gene: TRBD1; abundance: NA; CDR3aa: CASSLGDREDEQYF; CDR3nt: TGTGCCAGCAGCTTAGGGGACAGGGAGGACGAGCAGTACTTC
j_gene: TRBJ2-1; v_gene: TRBV19; d_gene: NA; abundance: NA; CDR3aa: CASSIELTYNEQFF; CDR3nt: TGTGCCAGTAGTATAGAGTTAACCTACAATGAGCAGTTCTTC
j_gene: TRBJ2-1; v_gene: TRBV28; d_gene: NA; abundance: NA; CDR3aa: CASSLWGILWSSYNEQFF; CDR3nt: TGTGCCAGCAGTTTATGGGGGATTCTATGGAGCTCCTACAATGAGCAGTTCTTC
j_gene: TRBJ2-7; v_gene: TRBV7-9; d_gene: NA; abundance: NA; CDR3aa: CASSYRSSYEQYF; CDR3nt: TGTGCCAGCAGCTACAGAAGCTCCTACGAGCAGTACTTC
j_gene: TRBJ1-2; v_gene: TRBV7-8; d_gene: NA; abundance: NA; CDR3aa: CASSFAQSDQGPTNYGYTF; CDR3nt: TGTGCCAGCAGCTTCGCCCAATCGGATCAGGGGCCGACTAACTATGGCTACACCTTC
j_gene: TRBJ2-7; v_gene: TRBV5-1; d_gene: TRBD2; abundance: NA; CDR3aa: CASSLTSGRGEQYF; CDR3nt: TGCGCCAGCAGCCTCACTAGCGGGAGAGGCGAGCAGTACTTC
j_gene: TRBJ1-4; v_gene: TRBV7-6; d_gene: NA; abundance: NA; CDR3aa: CASSPAGGAAGEKLFF; CDR3nt: TGTGCCAGCAGCCCCGCCGGGGGGGCTGCTGGTGAAAAACTGTTTTTT
j_gene: TRBJ1-5; v_gene: TRBV6-6; d_gene: NA; abundance: NA; CDR3aa: CASSQQNQPQHF; CDR3nt: TGTGCCAGCAGTCAGCAAAATCAGCCCCAGCATTTT
j_gene: TRBJ1-2; v_gene: TRBV28; d_gene: NA; abundance: NA; CDR3aa: CASSLPTGLEAVRYTF; CDR3nt: TGTGCCAGCAGTTTGCCTACAGGGCTCGAAGCGGTGCGCTACACCTTC
j_gene: TRBJ1-2; v_gene: TRBV6-5; d_gene: TRBD1; abundance: NA; CDR3aa: CASSTGAHSNYGYTF; CDR3nt: TGTGCCAGCAGCACAGGGGCCCACTCTAACTATGGCTACACCTTC
j_gene: TRBJ2-1; v_gene: TRBV4-3; d_gene: TRBD1; abundance: NA; CDR3aa: CASSLGTGALNEQFF; CDR3nt: TGCGCCAGCAGCCTTGGGACAGGGGCCCTCAATGAGCAGTTCTTC
j_gene: TRBJ2-7; v_gene: TRBV27; d_gene: NA; abundance: NA; CDR3aa: CASSFRRASYEQYF; CDR3nt: TGTGCCAGCAGTTTTAGGAGAGCATCCTACGAGCAGTACTTC
j_gene: TRBJ2-3; v_gene: TRBV27; d_gene: TRBD2; abundance: once; CDR3aa: CASSRGRSSGRDTQYF; CDR3nt: TGTGCCAGCTCCCGGGGCCGCTCTAGCGGGCGAGATACGCAGTATTTT
j_gene: TRBJ2-7; v_gene: TRBV27; d_gene: TRBD2; abundance: NA; CDR3aa: CASSLASGFEQYF; CDR3nt: TGTGCCAGCAGCCTGGCTAGCGGGTTCGAGCAGTACTTC
j_gene: TRBJ2-7; v_gene: TRBV7-9; d_gene: TRBD2; abundance: NA; CDR3aa: CASSSREGDYEQYF; CDR3nt: TGTGCCAGCAGCTCCCGGGAGGGTGACTACGAGCAGTACTTC
j_gene: TRBJ2-1; v_gene: TRBV7-8; d_gene: NA; abundance: NA; CDR3aa: CASSSSLAGSLNVYNEQFF; CDR3nt: TGTGCCAGCAGCTCGTCGTTGGCGGGGAGCCTCAATGTCTACAATGAGCAGTTCTTC
j_gene: TRBJ2-7; v_gene: TRBV5-1; d_gene: NA; abundance: NA; CDR3aa: CASSLASTGTPYEQYF; CDR3nt: TGCGCCAGCAGCTTGGCCTCGACCGGGACGCCGTACGAGCAGTACTTC